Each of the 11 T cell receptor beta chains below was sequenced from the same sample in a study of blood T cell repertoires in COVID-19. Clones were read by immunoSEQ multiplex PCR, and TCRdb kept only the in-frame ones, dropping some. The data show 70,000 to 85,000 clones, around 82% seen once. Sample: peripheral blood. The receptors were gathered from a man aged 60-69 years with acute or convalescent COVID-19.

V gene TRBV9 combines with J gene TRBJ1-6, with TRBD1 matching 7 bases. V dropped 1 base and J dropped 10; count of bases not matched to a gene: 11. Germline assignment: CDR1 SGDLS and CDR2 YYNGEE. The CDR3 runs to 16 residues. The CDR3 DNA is TGTGCCAGCAGCGTATCTTCTAGGCAGGGGGACTCACCCCTCCACTTT. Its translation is CASSVSSRQGDSPLHF.

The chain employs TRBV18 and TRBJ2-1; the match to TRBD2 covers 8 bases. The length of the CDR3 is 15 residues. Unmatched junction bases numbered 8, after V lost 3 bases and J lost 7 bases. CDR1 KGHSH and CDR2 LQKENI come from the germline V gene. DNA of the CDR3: TGTGCCAGCTCACCCACGTCCGCTAGCGGGAATGAGCAGTTCTTC. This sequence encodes CASSPTSASGNEQFF.

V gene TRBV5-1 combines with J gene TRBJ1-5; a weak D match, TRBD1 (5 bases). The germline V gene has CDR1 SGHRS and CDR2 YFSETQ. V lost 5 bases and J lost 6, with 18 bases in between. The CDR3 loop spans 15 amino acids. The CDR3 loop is CASSSQGIEGQPQHF. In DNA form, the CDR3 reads TGCGCCAGCAGTTCCCAGGGTATAGAAGGTCAGCCCCAGCATTTT.

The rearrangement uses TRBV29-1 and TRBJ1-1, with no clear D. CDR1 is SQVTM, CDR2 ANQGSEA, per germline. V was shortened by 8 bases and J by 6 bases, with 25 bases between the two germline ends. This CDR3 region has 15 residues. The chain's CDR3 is CSTQYIEGESAEAFF. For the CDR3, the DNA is TGCAGCACGCAGTACATCGAGGGTGAGAGCGCTGAAGCTTTCTTT.

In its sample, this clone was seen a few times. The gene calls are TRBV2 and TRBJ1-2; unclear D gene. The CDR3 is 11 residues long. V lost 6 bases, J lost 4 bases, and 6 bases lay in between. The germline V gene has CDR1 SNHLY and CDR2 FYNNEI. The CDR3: CASRYSYGYTF. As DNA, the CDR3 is TGTGCCAGCAGATACAGCTATGGCTACACCTTC.

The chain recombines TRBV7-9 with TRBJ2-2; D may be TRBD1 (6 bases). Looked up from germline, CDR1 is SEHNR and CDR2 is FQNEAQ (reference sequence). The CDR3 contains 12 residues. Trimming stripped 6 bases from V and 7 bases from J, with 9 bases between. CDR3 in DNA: TGTGCCAGCAGACAGGGCCACGGGGAGCTGTTTTTT. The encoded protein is CASRQGHGELFF.

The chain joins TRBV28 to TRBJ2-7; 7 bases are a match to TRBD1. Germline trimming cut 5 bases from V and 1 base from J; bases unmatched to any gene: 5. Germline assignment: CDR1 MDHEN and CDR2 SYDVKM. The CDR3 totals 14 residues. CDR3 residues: CASSLWTGSYEQYF. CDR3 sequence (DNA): TGTGCCAGCAGTCTGTGGACAGGTTCCTACGAGCAGTACTTC. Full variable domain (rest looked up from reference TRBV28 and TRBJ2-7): DVKVTQSSRYLVKRTGEKVFLECVQDMDHENMFWYRQDPGLGLRLIYFSYDVKMKEKGDIPEGYSVSREKKERFSLILESASTNQTSMYLCASSLWTGSYEQYFGPGTRLTVT.

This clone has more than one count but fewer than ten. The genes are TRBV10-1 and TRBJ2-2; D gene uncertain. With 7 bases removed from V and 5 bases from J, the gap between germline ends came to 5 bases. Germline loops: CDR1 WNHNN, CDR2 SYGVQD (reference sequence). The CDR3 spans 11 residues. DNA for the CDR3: TGCGCCAGCATGAGAACCGGGGAGCTGTTTTTT. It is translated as CASMRTGELFF.

CDR3 region: CASSSTGDTGELFF. In DNA, the CDR3 is TGTGCCAGCAGTTCTACAGGGGACACCGGGGAGCTGTTTTTT. The chain joins TRBV6-5 to TRBJ2-2, with 7 nucleotides matching TRBD1. CDR1 and CDR2 (germline): MNHEY, SVGAGI. The CDR3 covers 14 residues. Trimming removed 4 bases from V and 3 bases from J; junction bases left unmatched: 2.

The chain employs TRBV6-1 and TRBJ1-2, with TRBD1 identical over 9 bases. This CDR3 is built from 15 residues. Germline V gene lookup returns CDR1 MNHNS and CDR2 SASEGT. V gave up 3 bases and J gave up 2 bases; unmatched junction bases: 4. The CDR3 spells CASSEGQGINYGYTF. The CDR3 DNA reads TGTGCCAGCAGTGAGGGACAGGGTATCAACTATGGCTACACCTTC.

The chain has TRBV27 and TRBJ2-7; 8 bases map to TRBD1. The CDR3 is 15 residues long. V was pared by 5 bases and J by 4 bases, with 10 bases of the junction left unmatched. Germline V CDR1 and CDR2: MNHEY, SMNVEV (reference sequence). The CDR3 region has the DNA TGTGCCAGCAGTATCCAACAGGGGGTGGGGTACGAGCAGTACTTC. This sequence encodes CASSIQQGVGYEQYF.